One sample yielded the 2 T cell receptor beta chains listed below, sequenced in a study of CD8+CD57+ T cells in acquired aplastic anemia. Genomic DNA was employed as the template in profiling TCR beta VDJ and CDR3. Using its own MiXCR run on the reads, TCRdb lists one record per CDR3 protein. The sample lists hundreds of thousands of distinct CDR3 sequences; about 70% were seen once. Sequencing was carried out using sorted CD4+, CD8+, or CD8+CD57+ T cells (not recorded which) from PBMCs. The receptors here all came from a human donor in good health, serving as a control.

The chain recombines TRBV24-1 with TRBJ2-1, with a tentative D call TRBD2 (6 bases). This CDR3 region has 14 residues. Germline values: CDR1 KGHDR, CDR2 SFDVKD. Trimming took off 5 bases at V and 6 bases at J, with 13 bases between the two ends. DNA of the CDR3: TGTGCCACCAGTGCCGCGGGAAGGGGCAATGAGCAGTTCTTC. Protein sequence: CATSAAGRGNEQFF.

As for this clonotype: Its ends do not fully match the called genes, so a read error is possible. V gene TRBV10-2 combines with J gene TRBJ1-1; the D gene is possibly TRBD1 (5 bases). The CDR3 totals 15 residues. Germline-derived CDR1 and CDR2 are WSHSY and SAAADI. The CDR3 DNA is TGTAGCAGAGATCAGAGGGGACGGGGGAACACTGAAGCTTTCTTT. Its translation: CSRDQRGRGNTEAFF.